A single sample gave rise to the 12 T cell receptor beta chains below, sequenced in a study of esophageal squamous cell carcinoma under preoperative chemotherapy. TCRdb re-called the PCR reads through MiXCR, storing one row per CDR3 protein. The table includes about 9,300 distinct CDR3 sequences, approximately 50% detected once. Time point: after preoperative PTX-NDP chemotherapy. The specimen was obtained from a patient given preoperative chemotherapy. These receptors came from a human donor with esophageal squamous cell carcinoma. The donor label of this sample is uncertain.

The V gene is TRBV7-2, the J gene TRBJ2-5; 7 bases are shared with TRBD2. The last part of the DNA fits TRBJ2-4 better; the J call may be wrong. This CDR3 spans 16 amino acids. Germline CDR1 SGHTA, CDR2 FQGNSA. This CDR3 reads CASSLSAGVTKNIQYF. Written as DNA, the CDR3 is TGTGCCAGCAGCTTGTCTGCGGGAGTTACCAAAAACATTCAGTACTTC.

This chain uses TRBV6-1 with TRBJ2-1; D uncertain. The assigned J gene may be wrong: the sequence end matches TRBJ2-7 better. The CDR3 sequence is 16 residues long. Germline values: CDR1 MNHNS, CDR2 SASEGT. The CDR3 region has the DNA TGTGCCAGCAGTGAAGTAGGGCGCCGTGGCGGAGAGACGCAGTACTTC. Translated, it gives CASSEVGRRGGETQYF.

The chain joins TRBV7-2 to TRBJ2-4, with a weak D call TRBD2 (6 bases). Per the germline V gene, CDR1 is SGHTA and CDR2 is FQGNSA. The CDR3 has 16 residues. V gave up 4 bases and J gave up 0 bases, with 13 bases separating them. As DNA, the CDR3 is TGTGCCAGCAGCTACCGCGGGGCCGGAGCCAAAAACATTCAGTACTTC. It codes for CASSYRGAGAKNIQYF.

This chain uses TRBV7-8 with TRBJ2-5; 7 positions agree with TRBD2. Germline CDR1 SGHVS, CDR2 FQNEAQ. The CDR3 has 14 amino acids. CDR3 residues: CAGRGEGEEEIQYF. CDR3 DNA: TGTGCGGGCCGCGGGGAGGGTGAAGAAGAGATTCAGTACTTC.

This clonotype was recorded many times. The chain joins TRBV4-1 to TRBJ2-5; maybe TRBD2 (6 bases). Germline V gene data show CDR1 as MGHRA and CDR2 as YSYEKL. This CDR3 comprises 14 residues. The V and J ends lost 4 bases and 11 bases respectively, with 20 bases between them. The CDR3 loop reads CASSPTMTSSEQYF. CDR3 nucleotides: TGCGCCAGCAGCCCAACAATGACTAGTAGTGAGCAGTACTTC.

This clonotype has at least ten counts. This sequence joins TRBV27 and TRBJ2-2; 8 nucleotides line up with TRBD2. V was clipped by 6 bases and J by 6 bases; unmatched bases: 9. Germline assignment: CDR1 MNHEY and CDR2 SMNVEV (reference sequence). The CDR3 extends over 15 amino acids. The CDR3 DNA is TGTGCCAGCAGGCAAGCGGGAGATGGGGCCGGGGAGCTGTTTTTT. Residues: CASRQAGDGAGELFF.

This clonotype has at least ten counts. The rearrangement uses TRBV7-6 and TRBJ2-1; TRBD1 might be the D (6 bases). Germline loops: CDR1 SGHVS, CDR2 FNYEAQ. The CDR3 is made up of 16 amino acids. Trimming took off 3 bases at V and 13 bases at J, with 25 bases between the two ends. The CDR3 reads CASSLGLGAGQETQFF. The CDR3 nucleotides are TGTGCCAGCAGCTTGGGGTTGGGGGCGGGCCAAGAGACCCAGTTCTTC.

This clonotype occurred many times. J is TRBJ2-7 and V is TRBV5-1; no clear D. The germline CDR1 and CDR2 sequences are SGHRS and YFSETQ. The CDR3 totals 15 residues. Trimming removed 0 bases at V and 5 bases at J, with 15 bases between. The CDR3 is CASSLEQLSLHEQYF. Here the CDR3 DNA reads TGCGCCAGCAGCTTGGAGCAGCTATCCTTACACGAGCAGTACTTC.

Concerning this clonotype itself: One end of the junction is discordant with germline, which a read error may explain. DNA of the CDR3: TGTGCCAGCAGTGGTGGAGGGCGGGGTGGCCAAGAGACGCAGTACTTT. Amino acid sequence: CASSGGGRGGQETQYF. This chain uses TRBV6-1 with TRBJ2-3; D is possibly TRBD2 (6 bases). Germline loops: CDR1 MNHNS, CDR2 SASEGT. The length of the CDR3 is 16 residues.

This clonotype was detected ten times or more. V is TRBV6-5 and J is TRBJ2-1; 11 positions match TRBD1. Germline lookup yields CDR1 MNHEY and CDR2 SVGAGI. V trimming: 7 bases; J trimming: 7 bases; junction bases outside the gene matches: 6. This CDR3 spans 14 amino acids. The CDR3 is CASTRDRGFNEQFF. CDR3 sequence (DNA): TGTGCCAGCACAAGGGACAGGGGGTTTAATGAGCAGTTCTTC.

This clonotype was detected ten times or more. The rearrangement links TRBV6-5 to TRBJ2-3, with D possibly TRBD1 on 6 matching bases. Germline-derived CDR1 and CDR2 are MNHEY and SVGAGI. This CDR3 is built from 14 residues. V lost 3 bases and J lost 5, with 12 bases in between. The CDR3 bases are TGTGCCAGCAGTTATGGGACATTAATAGATACGCAGTATTTT. It codes for CASSYGTLIDTQYF.

J is TRBJ2-3 and V is TRBV27, with D possibly being TRBD2 (5 bases). The CDR3 runs 14 residues. The germline CDR1 and CDR2 sequences are MNHEY and SMNVEV (reference sequence). The V end lost 6 bases, the J end lost 2 bases, and 12 bases lay between the germline ends. Written as DNA, the CDR3 is TGTGCCAGCAGGGGAGTGGGCCCCACAGATACGCAGTATTTT. This gives the protein CASRGVGPTDTQYF.